There are a few counts of the clone carrying this T cell receptor beta chain. Antigen unknown. PCR involved 60 Vbeta and 13 Jbeta primers. Here immunoSEQ multiplex PCR was the method, and the copy in TCRdb shows in-frame clones only, minus some. The data contain 100,000 to 150,000 clones, around four fifths of them seen just once; the ten biggest clones take up 1.5%. The data were taken from a study of cytomegalovirus exposure and HLA in healthy donors. Findings and caveats of the study: A missense variant in DCLRE1C was later tied to TCR beta V- and J-gene trimming. TCR beta chains numbering under 200 were designated cytomegalovirus-associated. Reportedly, fewer N-insertions than the 666-donor mean appeared in an Asian-associated ancestry cluster in a later analysis. Accurate HLA-A and HLA-B prediction from TCR beta sequences was reported for most subjects.

CDR1 MDHEN and CDR2 SYDVKM come from the germline V gene. V was cut by 8 bases and J by 7 bases, with 17 bases left in between. The CDR3 totals 13 residues. V is TRBV28 and J is TRBJ1-1, with D tentatively TRBD1 (5 bases). The receptor was isolated from a female donor in good health and CMV-seronegative. Sequencing was carried out using PBMCs. CDR3 region: CASLNPPTVEAFF. CDR3 in DNA: TGTGCCAGCCTAAATCCTCCGACAGTTGAAGCTTTCTTT. Using reference TRBV28 and TRBJ1-1 for the parts outside the CDR3, the full variable domain is DVKVTQSSRYLVKRTGEKVFLECVQDMDHENMFWYRQDPGLGLRLIYFSYDVKMKEKGDIPEGYSVSREKKERFSLILESASTNQTSMYLCASLNPPTVEAFFGQGTRLTVV.